This T cell receptor (beta chain) was identified in a study of cytomegalovirus exposure and HLA in healthy donors. It was with 60 Vbeta and 13 Jbeta primers that the PCR ran. Assay used: immunoSEQ multiplex PCR; TCRdb lists only in-frame clones, some missing. The sample records 100,000 to 150,000 clones, over 70% being singletons. Source material: PBMCs. This TCR derives from a woman between 40 and 55 years old in good health and CMV-seronegative.

CDR3 bases: TGTGCCAGCAGCCCCCGGGGGGTAGAGCAGTTCTTC. This sequence encodes CASSPRGVEQFF. This chain connects TRBV7-9 to TRBJ2-1; 7 bases are a match to TRBD2. Per the germline V gene, CDR1 is SEHNR and CDR2 is FQNEAQ (reference sequence). V was pared by 5 bases and J by 10 bases, with 5 bases of the junction left unmatched. The CDR3 is 12 amino acids.